The 10 T cell receptor beta chains presented below share a single source sample, sequenced in a study of cytomegalovirus exposure and HLA in healthy donors. The PCR employed 60 Vbeta primers together with 13 Jbeta primers. This table comes from immunoSEQ multiplex PCR, and its TCRdb copy is limited to in-frame clones, with some not included. The sample contains about 200,000 clones, about four fifths of which appear only once. Sequences were obtained from PBMCs. The receptors were sampled from a girl aged 5 to 17 in good health and CMV-seropositive.

The rearrangement joins TRBV10-1 to TRBJ1-1; D possibly corresponds to TRBD1 (6 bases). CDR1 and CDR2 from the germline V gene are WNHNN and SYGVQD (reference sequence). The CDR3 is 13 residues long. V was trimmed by 3 bases and J by 4 bases, leaving 9 bases between them. CDR3 amino acids: CASSEQQGTEAFF. The CDR3 DNA sequence: TGCGCCAGCAGTGAACAACAGGGCACTGAAGCTTTCTTT.

This chain links TRBV7-2 with TRBJ2-7, with TRBD2 matching over 10 bases. Germline values: CDR1 SGHTA, CDR2 FQGNSA. V lost 4 bases to trimming and J lost 3 bases; unmatched junction nucleotides: 9. This CDR3 is 16 amino acids long. The CDR3 DNA is TGTGCCAGCAGCTCCGTGGCTAGCGGGGGTATCTACGAGCAGTACTTC. Protein: CASSSVASGGIYEQYF.

V gene TRBV4-1 combines with J gene TRBJ2-7; 7 positions agree with TRBD2. V lost 0 bases and J lost 2; bases outside the gene matches: 7. This CDR3 comprises 16 residues. Per germline, CDR1 MGHRA and CDR2 YSYEKL. CDR3: CASSQDRLAATYEQYF. The CDR3 coding sequence is TGCGCCAGCAGCCAAGATCGGCTAGCGGCTACCTACGAGCAGTACTTC.

The genes are TRBV9 and TRBJ1-1, with D uncertain. The CDR3 runs to 17 residues. V lost 4 bases and J 0 bases, leaving 19 bases between the germline ends. Germline CDR1 is SGDLS and CDR2 is YYNGEE. CDR3 protein: CASSRGFRAGMNTEAFF. The DNA for the CDR3 is TGTGCCAGCAGCAGAGGCTTTCGGGCGGGGATGAACACTGAAGCTTTCTTT.

Only one count was recorded for this clone. The chain is built from TRBV25-1 and TRBJ1-2; maybe TRBD1 (6 bases). V shed 1 base and J shed 6 bases, with 9 bases lying between them. The CDR3 consists of 13 residues. Germline V gene lookup returns CDR1 MGHDK and CDR2 SYGVNS. The chain's CDR3 is CASSELGADGYTF. Here the CDR3 DNA reads TGTGCCAGCAGTGAATTGGGGGCTGATGGCTACACCTTC.

The chain is built from TRBV19 and TRBJ1-1, with TRBD1 identical over 10 bases. Germline CDR1 and CDR2: LNHDA and SQIVND (reference sequence). With 7 bases clipped from V and 6 bases from J, the junction kept 5 bases outside the gene matches. CDR3 length equals 13 residues. DNA of the CDR3: TGTGCCAGTATCCGGACAGGGGGTTCTGAAGCTTTCTTT. Its protein is CASIRTGGSEAFF.

This clone has only one observation. DNA for the CDR3: TGTGCCAGCAGCTTAGACCGTACAGGGAGTGGAAACACCATATATTTT. This translates into CASSLDRTGSGNTIYF. The gene calls are TRBV7-2 and TRBJ1-3, with D perhaps matching TRBD1 (6 bases). The CDR3 extends over 16 amino acids. V was pared by 1 base and J by 3 bases, with 13 bases between. CDR1 is SGHTA and CDR2 is FQGNSA in the germline V gene. The full variable domain, rest sourced from reference TRBV7-2 and TRBJ1-3, is GAGVSQSPSNKVTEKGKDVELRCDPISGHTALYWYRQSLGQGLEFLIYFQGNSAPDKSGLPSDRFSAERTGGSVSTLTIQRTQQEDSAVYLCASSLDRTGSGNTIYFGEGSWLTVV.

This chain uses TRBV5-1 with TRBJ1-1; unclear D gene. With 0 bases removed from V and 2 bases from J, the gap between germline ends came to 8 bases. CDR1 and CDR2 (germline): SGHRS, YFSETQ. There are 14 residues in the CDR3. CDR3 sequence reads: CASSLVSLNTEAFF. The CDR3 DNA reads as TGCGCCAGCAGCTTGGTCTCACTTAACACTGAAGCTTTCTTT.

There are a few counts of this clone. The gene calls are TRBV9 and TRBJ1-1; D remains unclear. The CDR3 is 15 residues long. Trimming took 4 bases from V and 3 from J, leaving 16 bases between them. Germline V gene sequence: CDR1 SGDLS, CDR2 YYNGEE. CDR3 amino acids: CASSTPGGMDTEAFF. CDR3 DNA: TGTGCCAGCAGCACCCCGGGCGGGATGGACACTGAAGCTTTCTTT.

The V and J genes are TRBV5-8 and TRBJ1-6; D gene uncertain. The germline V and J ends were trimmed by 0 bases and 0 bases, with 7 bases remaining between them. The CDR3 is made up of 16 amino acids. Germline CDR1 is SGHTS and CDR2 is YDEGEE. This CDR3 reads CASSLARSSYNSPLHF. The CDR3 nucleotides read TGTGCCAGCAGCTTGGCGAGGAGCTCCTATAATTCACCCCTCCACTTT.